These T cell receptor beta chains were read from a single sample in a study of T cells in Graves' hyperthyroidism and ophthalmopathy. MiXCR was run by TCRdb on the multiplex PCR reads, yielding one entry per CDR3 protein. The data contain around 580,000 distinct CDR3 sequences, about half of them seen just once; the ten biggest clones take up around 7.7%. The source material was peripheral blood or thyroid tissue (not recorded which). These receptor sequences come from a woman between 18 and 30 years old with Graves' hyperthyroidism. CDR3s include the opening cysteine and the closing phenylalanine or tryptophan. D genes are given only for firm matches. Rows may omit the clone size; those that give it use once, few, many or a size class.

DNA: TGTGCCAGCAGGCCGACAGGACCCTATGGCTACACCTTC
CDR3: CASRPTGPYGYTF
length: 13
D: -
size: few
J: TRBJ1-2
V: TRBV6-5

DNA: TGTGCCAGCAGAGCTACAGGGTGGTGGACTGAAGCTTTCTTT
CDR3: CASRATGWWTEAFF
length: 14
D: -
size: many
J: TRBJ1-1
V: TRBV2

DNA: TGCAGTGCTAGAGCGATACAGGGGGGCCAGTACTTC
CDR3: CSARAIQGGQYF
length: 12
D: TRBD1
size: -
J: TRBJ2-5
V: TRBV20-1

DNA: TGTGCCAGCAGCGTGGGACTAGCGGGATCGGGGGACACTGAAAAACTGTTTTTT
CDR3: CASSVGLAGSGDTEKLFF
length: 18
D: -
size: -
J: TRBJ1-4
V: TRBV9

DNA: TGCAGCGTTGAAGTCTTGGGGGGCACTGAAGCTTTCTTT
CDR3: CSVEVLGGTEAFF
length: 13
D: -
size: many
J: TRBJ1-1
V: TRBV29-1

DNA: TGTGCCAGCAGCGTAGCGTATAATGAAAAACTGTTTTTT
CDR3: CASSVAYNEKLFF
length: 13
D: -
size: many
J: TRBJ1-4
V: TRBV7-2

DNA: TGCAGCGTTGAAGAGGACAGGAAGACTGAAGCTTTCTTT
CDR3: CSVEEDRKTEAFF
length: 13
D: TRBD1
size: -
J: TRBJ1-1
V: TRBV29-1

DNA: TGTGCCAGCAGCCAAGATTTTCGGGAGGGCCATAAGTACTTC
CDR3: CASSQDFREGHKYF
length: 14
D: TRBD2
size: few
J: TRBJ2-5
V: TRBV3-1

DNA: TGTGCCTGGAGACCTAGGGTTATCCACTACGAGCAGTACTTC
CDR3: CAWRPRVIHYEQYF
length: 14
D: -
size: -
J: TRBJ2-7
V: TRBV30

DNA: TGCAGTGCCAAGCGGGTAGGGACCGAAAAACTGTTTTTT
CDR3: CSAKRVGTEKLFF
length: 13
D: -
size: -
J: TRBJ1-4
V: TRBV20-1

DNA: TGTGCCAGCAGCCAATTGCCTAGCTCCTACGAGCAGTACTTC
CDR3: CASSQLPSSYEQYF
length: 14
D: -
size: many
J: TRBJ2-7
V: TRBV16

DNA: TGTGCCAGCAGTCTCCTACAGGGTAGGGATGAAAAACTGTTTTTT
CDR3: CASSLLQGRDEKLFF
length: 15
D: -
size: -
J: TRBJ1-4
V: TRBV27

DNA: TGTGCCAGCACATTAAGGGGTGAATGGCACACTGAAGCTTTCTTT
CDR3: CASTLRGEWHTEAFF
length: 15
D: -
size: -
J: TRBJ1-1
V: TRBV6-2/TRBV6-3

DNA: TGTGCCACCAGCAGACCCTCAGCGGGAGGGCGGGATGAGCATTTT
CDR3: CATSRPSAGGRDEHF
length: 15
D: -
size: -
J: TRBJ1-5
V: TRBV15

DNA: TGTGCCAGCAGCCGGACTAGCGGGAGGGCCAACGTCCTGACTTTC
CDR3: CASSRTSGRANVLTF
length: 15
D: TRBD2
size: -
J: TRBJ2-6
V: TRBV6-2/TRBV6-3

DNA: TGCGCCAGCAGTTTTAGGGGGGGTCGTACTGAAGCTCTCTTT
CDR3: CASSFRGGRTEALF
length: 14
D: -
size: -
J: TRBJ1-1
V: TRBV2

DNA: TGCGCCACCGGCACAGATACGCAGTATTTT
CDR3: CATGTDTQYF
length: 10
D: -
size: many
J: TRBJ2-3
V: TRBV10-2

DNA: TGTGCCAGCAGCCGAACAGGGGTATATGGCTACACCTTC
CDR3: CASSRTGVYGYTF
length: 13
D: TRBD1
size: many
J: TRBJ1-2
V: TRBV6-5

DNA: TGTGCCAGCAGCCAAGAACTCGGACTTCCAGAGACCCAGTACTTC
CDR3: CASSQELGLPETQYF
length: 15
D: -
size: few
J: TRBJ2-5
V: TRBV4-2

DNA: TGCGCCAGCAGTTTTCAGGGGGGGGATGGCTACACCTTC
CDR3: CASSFQGGDGYTF
length: 13
D: TRBD1
size: many
J: TRBJ1-2
V: TRBV5-1

DNA: TGTGCCAGCAGCGCCGTTGGCGGGCGCTACGAGCAGTACTTC
CDR3: CASSAVGGRYEQYF
length: 14
D: -
size: -
J: TRBJ2-7
V: TRBV7-6

DNA: TGTGCCAGCAGACCGACGAGTTGGGGCGAGCAGTACTTC
CDR3: CASRPTSWGEQYF
length: 13
D: -
size: -
J: TRBJ2-7
V: TRBV7-2

DNA: TGCAGTGCTAGGGGAGGTCAGCGGGGGACGAACACCGGGGAGCTGTTTTTT
CDR3: CSARGGQRGTNTGELFF
length: 17
D: TRBD2
size: -
J: TRBJ2-2
V: TRBV20-1

DNA: TGTGCCAGCAGTGAAGCTGAGGACTTCACAGATACGCAGTATTTT
CDR3: CASSEAEDFTDTQYF
length: 15
D: -
size: -
J: TRBJ2-3
V: TRBV2

DNA: TGCAGTGCTAGTCTTCCTTTGAACACTGAAGCTTTCTTT
CDR3: CSASLPLNTEAFF
length: 13
D: -
size: many
J: TRBJ1-1
V: TRBV20-1

DNA: TGTGCCAGCGCCCCTCGCGGGAGCTCCTACGAGCAGTACTTC
CDR3: CASAPRGSSYEQYF
length: 14
D: TRBD2
size: many
J: TRBJ2-7
V: TRBV27

DNA: TGTCCCTTCGAGGGAAGGTGGGAAAAAGGGAACACCGGGGAGCTGTTTTTT
CDR3: CPFEGRWEKGNTGELFF
length: 17
D: -
size: -
J: TRBJ2-2
V: TRBV27